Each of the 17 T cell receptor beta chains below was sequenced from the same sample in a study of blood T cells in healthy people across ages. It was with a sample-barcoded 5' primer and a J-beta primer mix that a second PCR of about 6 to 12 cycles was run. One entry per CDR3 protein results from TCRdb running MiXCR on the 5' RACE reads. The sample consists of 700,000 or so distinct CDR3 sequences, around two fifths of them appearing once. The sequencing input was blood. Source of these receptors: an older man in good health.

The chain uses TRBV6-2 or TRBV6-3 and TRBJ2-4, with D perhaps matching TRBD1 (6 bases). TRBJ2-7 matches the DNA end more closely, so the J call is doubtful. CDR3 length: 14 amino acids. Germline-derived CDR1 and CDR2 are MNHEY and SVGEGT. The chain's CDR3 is CASRRDTLDYEQYF. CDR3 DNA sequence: TGTGCCAGCAGACGGGACACACTAGACTACGAGCAGTACTTC.

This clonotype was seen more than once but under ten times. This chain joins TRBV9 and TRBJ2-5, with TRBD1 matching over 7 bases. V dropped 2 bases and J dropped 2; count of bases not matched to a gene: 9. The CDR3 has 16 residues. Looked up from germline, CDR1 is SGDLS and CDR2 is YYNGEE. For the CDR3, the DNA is TGTGCCAGCAGCGTCTCCGGGACAGAAAAACAAGAGACCCAGTACTTC. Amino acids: CASSVSGTEKQETQYF.

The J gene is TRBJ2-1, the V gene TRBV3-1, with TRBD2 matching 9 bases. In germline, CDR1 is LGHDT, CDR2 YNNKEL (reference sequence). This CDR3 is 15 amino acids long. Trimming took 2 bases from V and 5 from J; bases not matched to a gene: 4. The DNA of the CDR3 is TGTGCCAGCAGCCAACTAGCGGGGAGCCACAATGAGCAGTTCTTC. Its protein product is CASSQLAGSHNEQFF.

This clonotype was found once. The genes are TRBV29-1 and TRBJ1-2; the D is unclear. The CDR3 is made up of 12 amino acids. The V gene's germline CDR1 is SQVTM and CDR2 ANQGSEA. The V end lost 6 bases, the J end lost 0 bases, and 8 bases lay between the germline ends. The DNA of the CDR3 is TGCAGCGTCGCAGGAGCTAACTATGGCTACACCTTC. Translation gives CSVAGANYGYTF. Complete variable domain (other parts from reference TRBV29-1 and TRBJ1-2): SAVISQKPSRDICQRGTSLTIQCQVDSQVTMMFWYRQQPGQSLTLIATANQGSEATYESGFVIDKFPISRPNLTFSTLTVSNMSPEDSSIYLCSVAGANYGYTFGSGTRLTVV.

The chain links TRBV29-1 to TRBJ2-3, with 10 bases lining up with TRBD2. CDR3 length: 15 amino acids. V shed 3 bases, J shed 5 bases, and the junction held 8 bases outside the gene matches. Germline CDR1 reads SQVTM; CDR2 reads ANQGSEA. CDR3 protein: CSVEGAGGPGDTQYF. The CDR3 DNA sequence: TGCAGCGTTGAGGGAGCGGGAGGGCCTGGAGATACGCAGTATTTT.

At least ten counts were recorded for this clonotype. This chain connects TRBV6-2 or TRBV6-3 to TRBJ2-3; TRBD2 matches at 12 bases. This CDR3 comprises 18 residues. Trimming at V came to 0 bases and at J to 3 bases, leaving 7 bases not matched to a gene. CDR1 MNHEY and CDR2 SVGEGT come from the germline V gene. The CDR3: CASSYSPLAGGPTDTQYF. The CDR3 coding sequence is TGTGCCAGCAGTTACTCTCCACTAGCGGGAGGCCCTACAGATACGCAGTATTTT.

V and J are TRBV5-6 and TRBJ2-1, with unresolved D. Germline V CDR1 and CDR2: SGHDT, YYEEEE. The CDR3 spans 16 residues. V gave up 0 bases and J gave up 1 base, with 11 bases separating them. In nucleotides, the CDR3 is TGTGCCAGCAGCTTGGTAGTTCAGGTTTCCTACAATGAGCAGTTCTTC. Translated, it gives CASSLVVQVSYNEQFF.

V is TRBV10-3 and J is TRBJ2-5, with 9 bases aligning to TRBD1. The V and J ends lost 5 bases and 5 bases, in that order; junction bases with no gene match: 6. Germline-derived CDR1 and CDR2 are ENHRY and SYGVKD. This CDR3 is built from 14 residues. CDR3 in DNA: TGTGCCATCAGTACGGGACAGGGAGGGGAGACCCAGTACTTC. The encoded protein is CAISTGQGGETQYF.

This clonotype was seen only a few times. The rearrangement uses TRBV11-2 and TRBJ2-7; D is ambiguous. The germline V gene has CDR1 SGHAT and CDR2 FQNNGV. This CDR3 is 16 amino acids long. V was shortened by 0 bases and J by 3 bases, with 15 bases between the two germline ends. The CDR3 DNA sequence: TGTGCCAGCAGCTTAGAGGCACAGATGTTTAACTACGAGCAGTACTTC. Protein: CASSLEAQMFNYEQYF. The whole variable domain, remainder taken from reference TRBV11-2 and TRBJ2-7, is EAGVAQSPRYKIIEKRQSVAFWCNPISGHATLYWYQQILGQGPKLLIQFQNNGVVDDSQLPKDRFSAERLKGVDSTLKIQPAKLEDSAVYLCASSLEAQMFNYEQYFGPGTRLTVT.

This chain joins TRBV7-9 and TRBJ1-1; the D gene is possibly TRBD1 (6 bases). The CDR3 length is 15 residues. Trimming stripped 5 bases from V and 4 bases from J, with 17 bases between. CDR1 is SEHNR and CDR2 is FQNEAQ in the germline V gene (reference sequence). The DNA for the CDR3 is TGTGCCAGCAGCCTAAACAGGGTGATAAGCACTGAAGCTTTCTTT. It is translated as CASSLNRVISTEAFF.

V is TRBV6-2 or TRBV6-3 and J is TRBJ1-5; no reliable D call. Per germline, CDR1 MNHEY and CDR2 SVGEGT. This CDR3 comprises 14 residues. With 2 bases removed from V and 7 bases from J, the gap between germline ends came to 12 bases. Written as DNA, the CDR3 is TGTGCCAGCAGTTACCTCGGGTTAAGGCAGCCCCAGCATTTT. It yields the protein CASSYLGLRQPQHF.

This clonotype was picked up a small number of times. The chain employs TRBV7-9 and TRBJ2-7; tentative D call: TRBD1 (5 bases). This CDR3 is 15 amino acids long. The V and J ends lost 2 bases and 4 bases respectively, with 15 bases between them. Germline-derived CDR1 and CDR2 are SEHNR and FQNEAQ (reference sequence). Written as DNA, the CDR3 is TGTGCCAGCAGCTTAAGCCAGGGAATTATTTACGAGCAGTACTTC. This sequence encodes CASSLSQGIIYEQYF.

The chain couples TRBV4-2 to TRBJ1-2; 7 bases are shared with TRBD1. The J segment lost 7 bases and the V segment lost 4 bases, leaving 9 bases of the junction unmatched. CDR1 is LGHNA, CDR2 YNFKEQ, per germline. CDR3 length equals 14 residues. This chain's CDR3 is CASSPSTGVCGYTF. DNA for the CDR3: TGTGCCAGCAGCCCCTCCACAGGGGTGTGTGGCTACACCTTC.

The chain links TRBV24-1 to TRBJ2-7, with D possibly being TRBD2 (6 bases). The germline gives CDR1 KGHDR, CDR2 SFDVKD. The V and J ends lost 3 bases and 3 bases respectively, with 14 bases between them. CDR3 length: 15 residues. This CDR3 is CATSDAAGSHYEQYF. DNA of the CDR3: TGTGCCACCAGTGATGCGGCGGGGTCACACTACGAGCAGTACTTC.

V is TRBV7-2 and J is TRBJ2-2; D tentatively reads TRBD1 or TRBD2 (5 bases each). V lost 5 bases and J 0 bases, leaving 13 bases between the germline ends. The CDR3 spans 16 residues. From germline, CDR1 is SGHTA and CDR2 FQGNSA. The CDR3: CASSPRDRSNTGELFF. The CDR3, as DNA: TGTGCCAGCAGCCCCCGGGACCGTTCGAACACCGGGGAGCTGTTTTTT.

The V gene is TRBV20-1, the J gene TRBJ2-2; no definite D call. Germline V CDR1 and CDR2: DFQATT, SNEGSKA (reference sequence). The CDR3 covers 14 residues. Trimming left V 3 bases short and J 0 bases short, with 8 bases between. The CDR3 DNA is TGCAGTGCTAGTAAGGTCGCGAACACCGGGGAGCTGTTTTTT. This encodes CSASKVANTGELFF.

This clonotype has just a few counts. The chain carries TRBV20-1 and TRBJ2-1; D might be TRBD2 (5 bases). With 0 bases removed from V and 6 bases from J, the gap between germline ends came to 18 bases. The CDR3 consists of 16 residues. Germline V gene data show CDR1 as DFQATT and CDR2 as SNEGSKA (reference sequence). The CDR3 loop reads CSARDLLAQVPNEQFF. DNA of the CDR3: TGCAGTGCTAGAGATCTTTTAGCGCAAGTCCCCAATGAGCAGTTCTTC.